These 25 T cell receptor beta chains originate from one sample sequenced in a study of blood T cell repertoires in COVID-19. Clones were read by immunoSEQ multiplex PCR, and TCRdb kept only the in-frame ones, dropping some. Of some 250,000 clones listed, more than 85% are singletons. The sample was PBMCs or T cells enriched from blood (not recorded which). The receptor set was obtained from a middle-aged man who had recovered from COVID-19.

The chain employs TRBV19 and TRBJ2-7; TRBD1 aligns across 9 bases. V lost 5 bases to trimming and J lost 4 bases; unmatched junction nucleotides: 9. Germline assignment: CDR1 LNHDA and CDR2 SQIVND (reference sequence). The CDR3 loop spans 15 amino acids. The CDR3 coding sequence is TGTGCCAGTAGTGCCGGCGGGACAGGGTCGTACGAGCAGTACTTC. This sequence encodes CASSAGGTGSYEQYF.

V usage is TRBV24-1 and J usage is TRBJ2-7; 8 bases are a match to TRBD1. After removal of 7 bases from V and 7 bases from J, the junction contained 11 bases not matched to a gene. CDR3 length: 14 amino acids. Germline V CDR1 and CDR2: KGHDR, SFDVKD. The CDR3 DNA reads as TGTGCCACCAGCCACCGGACAGGGACTGGAGAGCAGTACTTC. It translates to CATSHRTGTGEQYF.

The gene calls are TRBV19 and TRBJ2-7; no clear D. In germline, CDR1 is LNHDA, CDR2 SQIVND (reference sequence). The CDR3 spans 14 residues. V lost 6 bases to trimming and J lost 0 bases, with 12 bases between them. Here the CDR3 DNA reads TGTGCCAGTAGATATCAGGTGAGCTCCTACGAGCAGTACTTC. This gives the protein CASRYQVSSYEQYF.

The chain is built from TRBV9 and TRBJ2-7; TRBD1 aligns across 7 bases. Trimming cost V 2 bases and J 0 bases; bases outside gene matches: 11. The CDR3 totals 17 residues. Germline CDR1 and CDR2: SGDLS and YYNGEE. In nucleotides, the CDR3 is TGTGCCAGCAGCGTGGGTCCAAGGGGACAGAGCTCCTACGAGCAGTACTTC. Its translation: CASSVGPRGQSSYEQYF.

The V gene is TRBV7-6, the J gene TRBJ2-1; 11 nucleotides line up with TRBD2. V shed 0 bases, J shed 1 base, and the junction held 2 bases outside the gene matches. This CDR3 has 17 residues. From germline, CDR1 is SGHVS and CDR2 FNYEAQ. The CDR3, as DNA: TGTGCCAGCAGCTTAGCTAGCGGGGGGGGGTCCTACAATGAGCAGTTCTTC. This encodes CASSLASGGGSYNEQFF.

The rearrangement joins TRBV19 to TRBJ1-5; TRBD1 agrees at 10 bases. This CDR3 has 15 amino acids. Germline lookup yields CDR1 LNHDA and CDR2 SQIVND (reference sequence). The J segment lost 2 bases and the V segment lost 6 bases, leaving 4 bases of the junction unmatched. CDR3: CASRTGTGGNQPQHF. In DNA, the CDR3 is TGTGCCAGTAGGACCGGGACAGGGGGCAATCAGCCCCAGCATTTT.

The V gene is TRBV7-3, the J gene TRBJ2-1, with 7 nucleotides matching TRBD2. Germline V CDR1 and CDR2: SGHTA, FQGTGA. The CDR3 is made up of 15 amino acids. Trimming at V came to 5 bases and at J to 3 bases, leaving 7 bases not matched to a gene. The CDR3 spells CASSPSREGYNEQFF. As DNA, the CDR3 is TGTGCCAGCAGCCCCAGTAGGGAGGGCTACAATGAGCAGTTCTTC.

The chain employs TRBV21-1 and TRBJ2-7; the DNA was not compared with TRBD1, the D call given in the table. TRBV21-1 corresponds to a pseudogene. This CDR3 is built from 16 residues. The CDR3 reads CASSKWDRLSSYEQYF. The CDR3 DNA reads TGTGCCAGCAGCAAATGGGACAGACTTAGCTCCTACGAGCAGTACTTC.

CDR3 sequence: CASSPAGAGSFIGNTIYF. The CDR3, as DNA: TGTGCCAGCAGCCCGGCGGGCGCAGGTTCGTTTATCGGAAACACCATATATTTT. This chain links TRBV7-2 with TRBJ1-3; D not certain. CDR1 and CDR2 (germline): SGHTA, FQGNSA. This CDR3 is 18 amino acids long. The V end lost 5 bases, the J end lost 4 bases, and 24 bases lay between the germline ends.

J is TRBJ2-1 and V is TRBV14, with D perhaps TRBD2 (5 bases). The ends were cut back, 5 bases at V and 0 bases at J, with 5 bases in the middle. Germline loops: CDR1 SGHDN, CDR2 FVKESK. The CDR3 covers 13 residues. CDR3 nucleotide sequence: TGTGCCAGCAGCGGGAGCTCCTACAATGAGCAGTTCTTC. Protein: CASSGSSYNEQFF.

CDR3 nucleotide sequence: TGTGCCAGCAGCTTAGTATCCAGGGGTGGCTTCTACGAGCAGTACTTC. Its translation: CASSLVSRGGFYEQYF. J is TRBJ2-7 and V is TRBV11-2; possibly TRBD1 for D (6 bases). V lost 1 base, J lost 3 bases, and 16 bases lay in between. Per germline, CDR1 SGHAT and CDR2 FQNNGV. The CDR3 is 16 amino acids. The full variable domain, with the rest looked up from reference TRBV11-2 and TRBJ2-7, is EAGVAQSPRYKIIEKRQSVAFWCNPISGHATLYWYQQILGQGPKLLIQFQNNGVVDDSQLPKDRFSAERLKGVDSTLKIQPAKLEDSAVYLCASSLVSRGGFYEQYFGPGTRLTVT.

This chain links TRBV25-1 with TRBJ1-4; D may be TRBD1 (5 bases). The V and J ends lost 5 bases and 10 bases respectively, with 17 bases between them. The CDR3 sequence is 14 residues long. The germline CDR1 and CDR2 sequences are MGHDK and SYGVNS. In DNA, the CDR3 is TGTGCCAGCAGTTTCGCGGGACCGGTGGGAAAACTGTTTTTT. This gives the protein CASSFAGPVGKLFF. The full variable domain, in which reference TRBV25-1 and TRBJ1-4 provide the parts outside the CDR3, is EADIYQTPRYLVIGTGKKITLECSQTMGHDKMYWYQQDPGMELHLIHYSYGVNSTEKGDLSSESTVSRIRTEHFPLTLESARPSHTSQYLCASSFAGPVGKLFFGSGTQLSVL.

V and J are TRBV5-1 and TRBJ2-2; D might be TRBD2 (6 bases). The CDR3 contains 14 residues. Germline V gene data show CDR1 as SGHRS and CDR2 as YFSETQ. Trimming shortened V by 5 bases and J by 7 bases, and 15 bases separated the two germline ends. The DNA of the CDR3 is TGCGCCAGCAGTACTGCATTCGGGGGCGGGGAGCTGTTTTTT. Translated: CASSTAFGGGELFF.

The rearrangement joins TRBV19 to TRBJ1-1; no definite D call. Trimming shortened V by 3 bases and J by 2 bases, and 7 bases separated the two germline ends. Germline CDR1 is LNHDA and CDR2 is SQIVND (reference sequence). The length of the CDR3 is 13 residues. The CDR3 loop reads CASSMPVNTEAFF. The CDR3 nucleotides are TGTGCCAGTAGTATGCCAGTTAACACTGAAGCTTTCTTT.

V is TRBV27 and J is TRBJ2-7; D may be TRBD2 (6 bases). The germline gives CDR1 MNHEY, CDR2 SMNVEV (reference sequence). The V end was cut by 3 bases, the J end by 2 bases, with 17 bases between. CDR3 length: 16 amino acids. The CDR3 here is CASSFRGPGEAYEQYF. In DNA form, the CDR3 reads TGTGCCAGCAGTTTTAGAGGTCCGGGGGAGGCCTACGAGCAGTACTTC.

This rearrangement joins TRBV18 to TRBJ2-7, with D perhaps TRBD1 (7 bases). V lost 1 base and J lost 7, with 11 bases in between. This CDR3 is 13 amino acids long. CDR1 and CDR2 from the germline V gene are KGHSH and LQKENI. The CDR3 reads CASSPQGAGEQYF. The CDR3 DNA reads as TGTGCCAGCTCACCACAGGGGGCGGGAGAGCAGTACTTC. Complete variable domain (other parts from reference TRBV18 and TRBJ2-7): NAGVMQNPRHLVRRRGQEARLRCSPMKGHSHVYWYRQLPEEGLKFMVYLQKENIIDESGMPKERFSAEFPKEGPSILRIQQVVRGDSAAYFCASSPQGAGEQYFGPGTRLTVT.

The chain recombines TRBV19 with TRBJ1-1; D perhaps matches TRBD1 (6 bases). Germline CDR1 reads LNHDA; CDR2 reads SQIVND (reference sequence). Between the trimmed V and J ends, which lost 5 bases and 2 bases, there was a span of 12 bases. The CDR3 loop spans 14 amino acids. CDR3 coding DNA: TGTGCCAGTAGTCCTTGGACAGTTAACACTGAAGCTTTCTTT. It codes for CASSPWTVNTEAFF.

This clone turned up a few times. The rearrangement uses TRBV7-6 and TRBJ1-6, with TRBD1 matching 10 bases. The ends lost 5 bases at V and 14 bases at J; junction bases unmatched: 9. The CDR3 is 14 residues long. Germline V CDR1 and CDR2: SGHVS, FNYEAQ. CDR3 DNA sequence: TGTGCCAGCAGCCGAGGACAGGGGGACGGGTCCCTCCACTTT. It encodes CASSRGQGDGSLHF.

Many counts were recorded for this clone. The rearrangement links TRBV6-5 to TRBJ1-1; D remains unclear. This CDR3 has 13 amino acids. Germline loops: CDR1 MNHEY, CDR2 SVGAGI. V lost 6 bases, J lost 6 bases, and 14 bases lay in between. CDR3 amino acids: CASRKPSGAEAFF. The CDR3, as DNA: TGTGCCAGCAGAAAACCGAGCGGGGCTGAAGCTTTCTTT.

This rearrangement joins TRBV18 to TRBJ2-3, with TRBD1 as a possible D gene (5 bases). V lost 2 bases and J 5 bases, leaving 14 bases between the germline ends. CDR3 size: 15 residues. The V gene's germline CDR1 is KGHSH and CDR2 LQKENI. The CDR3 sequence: CASSPSSDTGDTQYF. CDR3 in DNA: TGTGCCAGCTCACCATCTTCGGACACGGGAGATACGCAGTATTTT.

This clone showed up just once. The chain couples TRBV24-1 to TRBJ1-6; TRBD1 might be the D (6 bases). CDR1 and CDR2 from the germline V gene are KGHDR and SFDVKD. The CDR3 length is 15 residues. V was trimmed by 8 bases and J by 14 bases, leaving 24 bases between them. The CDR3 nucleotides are TGTGCCACCATCCACGATCCGGGACACCGGATGGCCCTCCACTTT. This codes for CATIHDPGHRMALHF.

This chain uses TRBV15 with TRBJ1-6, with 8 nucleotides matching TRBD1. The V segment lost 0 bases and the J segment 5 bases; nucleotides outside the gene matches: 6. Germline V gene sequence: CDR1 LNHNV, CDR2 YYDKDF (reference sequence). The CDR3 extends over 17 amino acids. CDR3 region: CATSRDLRDRNNSPLHF. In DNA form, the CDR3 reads TGTGCCACCAGCAGAGATTTAAGGGACAGGAATAATTCACCCCTCCACTTT.

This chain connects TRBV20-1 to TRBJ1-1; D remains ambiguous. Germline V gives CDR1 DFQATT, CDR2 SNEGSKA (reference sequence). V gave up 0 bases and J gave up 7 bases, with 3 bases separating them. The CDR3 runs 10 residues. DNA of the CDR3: TGCAGTGCTAGAGACATTGAAGCTTTCTTT. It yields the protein CSARDIEAFF.

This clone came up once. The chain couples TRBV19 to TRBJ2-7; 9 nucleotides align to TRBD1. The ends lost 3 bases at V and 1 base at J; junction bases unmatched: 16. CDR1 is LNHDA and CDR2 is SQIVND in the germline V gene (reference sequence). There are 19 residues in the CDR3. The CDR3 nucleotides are TGTGCCAGTAGTATCGGCTTGAGTCTGGGACAGGGACCATCCTACGAGCAGTACTTC. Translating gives CASSIGLSLGQGPSYEQYF.

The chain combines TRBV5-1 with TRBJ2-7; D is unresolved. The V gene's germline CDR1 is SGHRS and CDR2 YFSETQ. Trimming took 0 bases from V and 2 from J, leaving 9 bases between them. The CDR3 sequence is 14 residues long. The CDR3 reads CASSLVPGTYEQYF. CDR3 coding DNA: TGCGCCAGCAGCTTGGTCCCAGGCACCTACGAGCAGTACTTC.